A single sample gave rise to the 21 T cell receptor beta chains below, sequenced in a study of CD8 T cells in ankylosing spondylitis. General study results and limits: A TCR beta motif made of fewer than 10 highly homologous variants seemed typical of ankylosing spondylitis blood.

No antigen has been identified for these receptors. In TCRdb, the 5' RACE reads were re-called with MiXCR into one record per CDR3 protein. The data show roughly 490,000 distinct CDR3 sequences, with about 5.2% seen just once and 3% to 4.5% held by the top ten. The sample consisted of blood, either unsorted or a sorted T cell fraction (not recorded which). These receptors were taken from a male donor with ankylosing spondylitis.

This clonotype was seen just once. This rearrangement joins TRBV4-3 to TRBJ2-3; D possibly matches TRBD1 or TRBD2 (5 bases each). Trimming left V 3 bases short and J 6 bases short, with 10 bases between. The germline CDR1 and CDR2 sequences are LGHNA and YSLEER. The CDR3 totals 13 residues. CDR3 sequence (DNA): TGCGCCAGCAGCCAGGGACCAAGGGATACGCAGTATTTT. Protein product: CASSQGPRDTQYF.

This clonotype was observed at least ten times. The rearrangement uses TRBV5-6 and TRBJ2-7; D not certain. This CDR3 is 14 amino acids long. The germline gives CDR1 SGHDT, CDR2 YYEEEE. V was clipped by 1 base and J by 4 bases, with 12 bases between them. The CDR3 DNA reads TGTGCCAGCAGCTTGATGGCCAGAGAGTACGAGCAGTACTTC. Residues: CASSLMAREYEQYF.

This clonotype has ten or more counts. The chain uses TRBV2 and TRBJ1-5; D gene uncertain. The germline V gene has CDR1 SNHLY and CDR2 FYNNEI. CDR3 length: 14 amino acids. V lost 4 bases, J lost 7 bases, and 14 bases lay in between. The DNA for the CDR3 is TGTGCCAGCAGTGGACAAGGTCCGGAACAGCCCCAGCATTTT. It specifies CASSGQGPEQPQHF.

This clonotype was detected ten times or more. The V and J genes are TRBV5-1 and TRBJ1-1; 11 positions agree with TRBD1. Germline CDR1 SGHRS, CDR2 YFSETQ. The CDR3 length is 16 residues. V lost 4 bases to trimming and J lost 3 bases; unmatched junction nucleotides: 8. CDR3 DNA sequence: TGCGCCAGCAGCCCCGGACAGGGGGCATATGACACTGAAGCTTTCTTT. Its protein is CASSPGQGAYDTEAFF.

This clonotype was picked up many times. The chain combines TRBV15 with TRBJ1-5; the match to TRBD1 covers 9 bases. This CDR3 comprises 15 residues. V shed 2 bases, J shed 8 bases, and the junction held 7 bases outside the gene matches. Germline CDR1 and CDR2: LNHNV and YYDKDF (reference sequence). In DNA, the CDR3 is TGTGCCACCAGCAGACCGAGACAGGGGGAGAAGCCCCAGCATTTT. Protein sequence: CATSRPRQGEKPQHF. Together with reference TRBV15 and TRBJ1-5, the CDR3 gives the full variable domain: DAMVIQNPRYQVTQFGKPVTLSCSQTLNHNVMYWYQQKSSQAPKLLFHYYDKDFNNEADTPDNFQSRRPNTSFCFLDIRSPGLGDTAMYLCATSRPRQGEKPQHFGDGTRLSIL.

This clonotype was found many times. The V gene is TRBV28, the J gene TRBJ1-4; a possible D gene is TRBD1 (5 bases). CDR3 length equals 13 residues. Germline CDR1 MDHEN, CDR2 SYDVKM. The ends were cut back, 8 bases at V and 8 bases at J, with 15 bases in the middle. The CDR3 protein is CASRGRLSEKLFF. The CDR3 DNA is TGTGCCAGCCGGGGCAGGCTAAGCGAAAAACTGTTTTTT.

This clonotype was seen ten or more times. The chain has TRBV10-3 and TRBJ2-1; the D call may be TRBD1 or TRBD2 (5 bases each). The CDR3 spans 15 residues. Germline CDR1 and CDR2: ENHRY and SYGVKD. Trimming shortened V by 4 bases and J by 6 bases, and 16 bases separated the two germline ends. The CDR3 loop is CAISGRGALSNEQFF. Here the CDR3 DNA reads TGTGCCATCAGTGGTCGAGGGGCCCTGTCCAATGAGCAGTTCTTC.

V gene TRBV7-9 combines with J gene TRBJ1-5; tentatively, D is TRBD1 (6 bases). This CDR3 is 15 amino acids long. The V gene's germline CDR1 is SEHNR and CDR2 FQNEAQ (reference sequence). Trimming took 5 bases from V and 1 from J, leaving 12 bases between them. CDR3 in amino acids: CASSATGNSNQPQHF. CDR3 DNA: TGTGCCAGCAGCGCTACAGGGAACAGCAATCAGCCCCAGCATTTT.

This chain links TRBV9 with TRBJ2-1; D gene ambiguous. The CDR3 extends over 13 amino acids. Germline V gene data show CDR1 as SGDLS and CDR2 as YYNGEE. V shed 3 bases and J shed 8 bases, with 12 bases lying between them. The DNA for the CDR3 is TGTGCCAGCAGCGGTCGAGATTTCGATGAGCAGTTCTTC. It yields the protein CASSGRDFDEQFF.

At least ten counts were recorded for this clonotype. The chain couples TRBV12-3 or TRBV12-4 to TRBJ2-7, with a possible D match to TRBD2 (6 bases). The length of the CDR3 is 14 residues. V was shortened by 7 bases and J by 4 bases, with 17 bases between the two germline ends. CDR3 DNA: TGTGCCAGCACTAGAGGCCAGGGAGGATACGAGCAGTACTTC. It is translated as CASTRGQGGYEQYF.

This clonotype was picked up many times. This sequence joins TRBV16 and TRBJ2-1, with D possibly being TRBD1 (5 bases). Germline assignment: CDR1 KGHSY and CDR2 FQNENV. This CDR3 region has 14 residues. Trimming shortened V by 3 bases and J by 7 bases, and 13 bases separated the two germline ends. The CDR3 region has the DNA TGTGCCAGCAGCCACTTCTCAGGGATAAATGAGCAGTTCTTC. This sequence encodes CASSHFSGINEQFF.

The chain links TRBV7-2 to TRBJ2-5; 10 positions agree with TRBD2. J was trimmed by 5 bases and V by 3 bases; bases with no gene match: 6. The germline gives CDR1 SGHTA, CDR2 FQGNSA. The length of the CDR3 is 15 residues. CDR3 sequence reads: CASSFTSGTLETQYF. The CDR3 region has the DNA TGTGCCAGCAGCTTCACTAGCGGGACGTTGGAGACCCAGTACTTC.

This clonotype was counted at least ten times. The genes are TRBV21-1 and TRBJ2-5. TRBV21-1 is a documented pseudogene. The CDR3 extends over 12 amino acids. The chain's CDR3 is CASSKKCETQYF. DNA for the CDR3: TGTGCCAGCAGCAAAAAATGTGAGACCCAGTACTTC.

This clonotype was seen ten or more times. V gene TRBV7-9 combines with J gene TRBJ1-1; D gene uncertain. The CDR3 is 12 amino acids. From germline, CDR1 is SEHNR and CDR2 FQNEAQ (reference sequence). V was shortened by 2 bases and J by 4 bases, with 5 bases between the two germline ends. DNA of the CDR3: TGTGCCAGCAGCTTATACGGCACTGAAGCTTTCTTT. It yields the protein CASSLYGTEAFF. Supplemented by reference TRBV7-9 and TRBJ1-1, the full variable domain reads DTGVSQNPRHKITKRGQNVTFRCDPISEHNRLYWYRQTLGQGPEFLTYFQNEAQLEKSRLLSDRFSAERPKGSFSTLEIQRTEQGDSAMYLCASSLYGTEAFFGQGTRLTVV.

This clonotype was picked up many times. This chain links TRBV5-1 with TRBJ2-1, with 10 bases identical to TRBD2. The CDR3 sequence is 16 residues long. Germline trimming cut 4 bases from V and 4 bases from J; bases unmatched to any gene: 8. CDR1 is SGHRS and CDR2 is YFSETQ in the germline V gene. CDR3 loop: CASSSETSGPYNEQFF. CDR3 bases: TGCGCCAGCAGCAGCGAGACTAGCGGGCCTTACAATGAGCAGTTCTTC.

This clonotype was detected a few times. The chain carries TRBV28 and TRBJ2-3, with 10 bases fitting TRBD1. This CDR3 has 14 residues. Looked up from germline, CDR1 is MDHEN and CDR2 is SYDVKM. J gave up 3 bases and V 8 bases, and 5 bases lay outside the gene matches. The CDR3 reads CASLPGQGTDTQYF. CDR3 in DNA: TGTGCCAGCCTCCCGGGACAGGGGACAGATACGCAGTATTTT.

This clonotype was detected ten times or more. V is TRBV4-3 and J is TRBJ2-3, with TRBD1 identical over 7 bases. The CDR3 length is 15 residues. Germline CDR1 and CDR2: LGHNA and YSLEER. The ends lost 0 bases at V and 6 bases at J; junction bases unmatched: 6. In DNA, the CDR3 is TGCGCCAGCAGCCAAGATCTAGGGGGCCCGGATACGCAGTATTTT. Its protein product is CASSQDLGGPDTQYF.

This clonotype showed up many times. The CDR3 nucleotides are TGCGCCAGCAGCTTGGCCCTCAGCGGAAGCTCCTACGAGCAGTACTTC. It yields the protein CASSLALSGSSYEQYF. The chain combines TRBV5-1 with TRBJ2-7, with a possible D match to TRBD2 (5 bases). V gave up 0 bases and J gave up 0 bases, with 13 bases separating them. Germline V gene lookup returns CDR1 SGHRS and CDR2 YFSETQ. This CDR3 is 16 amino acids long. The whole variable domain, filled in from reference TRBV5-1 and TRBJ2-7, reads KAGVTQTPRYLIKTRGQQVTLSCSPISGHRSVSWYQQTPGQGLQFLFEYFSETQRNKGNFPGRFSGRQFSNSRSEMNVSTLELGDSALYLCASSLALSGSSYEQYFGPGTRLTVT.

This chain links TRBV11-3 with TRBJ2-1; D unresolved. V was pared by 2 bases and J by 2 bases, with 10 bases between. The CDR3 has 15 residues. Germline V gene lookup returns CDR1 SGHNT and CDR2 YENEEA. CDR3 in DNA: TGTGCCAGCAGCTTATTCACTGGGGCCTACAATGAGCAGTTCTTC. Protein sequence: CASSLFTGAYNEQFF.

This clonotype occurred many times. This chain links TRBV6-5 with TRBJ1-6; D remains unclear. The CDR3 is made up of 16 amino acids. V gave up 0 bases and J gave up 10 bases, with 16 bases separating them. Per the germline V gene, CDR1 is MNHEY and CDR2 is SVGAGI. The CDR3 nucleotides are TGTGCCAGCAGTTACTCGGTGGGGAATTACGGGTCACCCCTCCACTTT. Protein product: CASSYSVGNYGSPLHF.

This clonotype occurred a few times. This sequence joins TRBV6-2 or TRBV6-3 and TRBJ2-1, with TRBD2 matching 12 bases. The CDR3 totals 15 residues. Losses at the gene ends were 7 bases for V and 7 bases for J; bases not matched to a gene: 8. Germline values: CDR1 MNHEY, CDR2 SVGEGT. The CDR3 spells CASTGGLAGGNEQFF. The CDR3 nucleotides read TGTGCCAGCACCGGGGGACTAGCGGGCGGGAATGAGCAGTTCTTC.